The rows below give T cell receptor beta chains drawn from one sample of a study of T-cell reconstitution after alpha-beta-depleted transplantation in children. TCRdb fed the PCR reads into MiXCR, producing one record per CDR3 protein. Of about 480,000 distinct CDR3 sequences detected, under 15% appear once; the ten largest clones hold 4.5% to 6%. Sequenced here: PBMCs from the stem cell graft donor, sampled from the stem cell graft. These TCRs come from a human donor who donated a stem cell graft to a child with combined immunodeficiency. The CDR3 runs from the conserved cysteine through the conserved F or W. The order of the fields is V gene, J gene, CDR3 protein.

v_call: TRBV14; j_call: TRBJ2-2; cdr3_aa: CASSQVGVSGELFF
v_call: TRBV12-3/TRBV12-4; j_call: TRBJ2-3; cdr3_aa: CASRTSVGGDTQYF
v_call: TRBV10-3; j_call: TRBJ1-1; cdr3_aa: CATTGIMNTEAFF
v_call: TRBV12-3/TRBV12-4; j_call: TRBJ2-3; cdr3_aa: CASSLDGFRTDTQYF
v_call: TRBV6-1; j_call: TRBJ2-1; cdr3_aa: CASSTDYSSSYNEQFF
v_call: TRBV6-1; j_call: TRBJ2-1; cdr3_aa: CASRRLAGGPSSYNEQFF
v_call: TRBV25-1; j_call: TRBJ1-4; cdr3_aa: CASSLQGEKLFF
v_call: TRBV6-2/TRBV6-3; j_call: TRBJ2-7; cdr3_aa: CASSYWQGDAYEQYF
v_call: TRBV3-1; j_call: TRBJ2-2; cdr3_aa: CASSQEVPRDADRELFF
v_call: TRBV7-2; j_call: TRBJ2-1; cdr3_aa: CASSFKGLLGGEQFF
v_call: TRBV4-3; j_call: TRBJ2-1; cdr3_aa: CASSQTATGAWYNEQFF
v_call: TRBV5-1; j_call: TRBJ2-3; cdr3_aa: CASSPVTSADTQYF
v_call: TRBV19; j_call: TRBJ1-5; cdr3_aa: CASSASQISSNQPQHF
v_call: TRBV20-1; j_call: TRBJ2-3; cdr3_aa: CSAIYRSTDTQYF
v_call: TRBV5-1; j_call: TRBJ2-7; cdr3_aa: CASSLVWLGTYEQYF
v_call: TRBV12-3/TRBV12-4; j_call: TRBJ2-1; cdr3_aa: CASSPRQGREGEQFF
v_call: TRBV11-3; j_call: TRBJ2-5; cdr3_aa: CASSGRTGVETQYF
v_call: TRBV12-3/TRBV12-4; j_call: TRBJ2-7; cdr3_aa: CASSLLNEQYF
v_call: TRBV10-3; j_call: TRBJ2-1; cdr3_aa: CAIRESKGLANNEQFF
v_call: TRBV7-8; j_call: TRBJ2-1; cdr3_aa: CASSLVASEQFF
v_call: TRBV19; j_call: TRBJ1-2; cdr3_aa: CASSNDRSMAWRYTF
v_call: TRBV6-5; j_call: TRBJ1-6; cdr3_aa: CASSTPTLLPLHF
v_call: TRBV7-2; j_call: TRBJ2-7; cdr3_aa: CASSLVLTYEQYF
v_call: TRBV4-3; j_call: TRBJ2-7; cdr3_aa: CASSFALASGYEQYF
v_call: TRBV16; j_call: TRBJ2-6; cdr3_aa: CASTSDDSGANVLTF
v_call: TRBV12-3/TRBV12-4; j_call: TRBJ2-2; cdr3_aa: CASTTRGNTGELFF
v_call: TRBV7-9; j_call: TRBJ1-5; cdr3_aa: CASSLGPRRGSNQPQHF
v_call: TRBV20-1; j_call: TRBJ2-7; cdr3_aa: CSARRDRDSYEQYF
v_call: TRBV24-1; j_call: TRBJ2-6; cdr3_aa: CATSDSSGANVLTF
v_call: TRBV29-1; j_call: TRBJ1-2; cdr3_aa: CSVGAFFSNGYTF
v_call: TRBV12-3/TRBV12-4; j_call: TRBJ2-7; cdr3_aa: CASSVGTSYEQYF
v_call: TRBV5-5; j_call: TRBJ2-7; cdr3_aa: CASSLGGRGSYEQYF
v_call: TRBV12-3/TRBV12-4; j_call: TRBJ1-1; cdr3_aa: CASLRGWGNTEAFF
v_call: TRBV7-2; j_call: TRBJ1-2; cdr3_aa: CASSLARDRGGYTF
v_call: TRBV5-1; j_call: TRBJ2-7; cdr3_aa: CASSLSGKHYEQYF
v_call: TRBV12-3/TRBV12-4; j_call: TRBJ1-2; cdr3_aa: CASSFWESGGYTF
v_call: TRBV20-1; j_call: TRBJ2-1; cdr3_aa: CSARDPSGITYNEQFF